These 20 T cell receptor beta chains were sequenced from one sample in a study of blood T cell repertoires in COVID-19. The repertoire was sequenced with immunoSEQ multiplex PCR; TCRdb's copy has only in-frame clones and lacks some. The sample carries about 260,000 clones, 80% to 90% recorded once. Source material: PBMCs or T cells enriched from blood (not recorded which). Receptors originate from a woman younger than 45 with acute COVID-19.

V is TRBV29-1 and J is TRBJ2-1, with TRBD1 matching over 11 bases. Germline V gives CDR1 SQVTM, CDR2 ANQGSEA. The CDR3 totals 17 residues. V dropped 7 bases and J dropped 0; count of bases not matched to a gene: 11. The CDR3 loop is CSGDTGTGGNSYNEQFF. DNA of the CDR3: TGCAGCGGAGATACAGGGACAGGGGGAAACTCCTACAATGAGCAGTTCTTC.

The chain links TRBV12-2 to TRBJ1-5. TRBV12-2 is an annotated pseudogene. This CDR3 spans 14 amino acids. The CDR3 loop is CASRLTALSQPQHF. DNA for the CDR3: TGTGCAAGTCGCTTGACTGCGTTGAGTCAGCCCCAGCATTTT.

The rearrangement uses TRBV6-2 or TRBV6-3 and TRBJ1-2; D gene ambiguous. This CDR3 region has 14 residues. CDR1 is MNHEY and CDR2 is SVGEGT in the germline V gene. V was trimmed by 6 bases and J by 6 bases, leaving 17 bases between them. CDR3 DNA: TGTGCCAGCAGCAACCCGCCCCCCGGAGATGGCTACACCTTC. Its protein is CASSNPPPGDGYTF.

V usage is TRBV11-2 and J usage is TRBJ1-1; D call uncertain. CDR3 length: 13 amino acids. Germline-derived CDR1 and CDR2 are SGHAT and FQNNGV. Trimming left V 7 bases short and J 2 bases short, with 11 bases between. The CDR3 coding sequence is TGTGCCAGCACCTTGACGGGAAACACTGAAGCTTTCTTT. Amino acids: CASTLTGNTEAFF.

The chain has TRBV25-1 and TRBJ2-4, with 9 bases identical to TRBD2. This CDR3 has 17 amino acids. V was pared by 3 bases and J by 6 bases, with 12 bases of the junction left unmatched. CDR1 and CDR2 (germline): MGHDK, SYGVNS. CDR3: CASSDQTAGGYGNIQYF. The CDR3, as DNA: TGTGCCAGCAGTGACCAGACAGCGGGAGGTTATGGAAACATTCAGTACTTC. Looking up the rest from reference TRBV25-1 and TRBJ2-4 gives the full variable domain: EADIYQTPRYLVIGTGKKITLECSQTMGHDKMYWYQQDPGMELHLIHYSYGVNSTEKGDLSSESTVSRIRTEHFPLTLESARPSHTSQYLCASSDQTAGGYGNIQYFGAGTRLSVL.

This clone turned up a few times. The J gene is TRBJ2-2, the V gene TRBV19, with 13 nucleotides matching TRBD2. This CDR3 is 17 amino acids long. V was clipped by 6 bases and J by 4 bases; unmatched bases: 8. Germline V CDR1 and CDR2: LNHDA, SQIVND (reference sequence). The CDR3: CASRPGTSGKGTGELFF. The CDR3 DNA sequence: TGTGCCAGTAGACCCGGGACTAGCGGGAAGGGCACCGGGGAGCTGTTTTTT. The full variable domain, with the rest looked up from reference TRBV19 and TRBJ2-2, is DGGITQSPKYLFRKEGQNVTLSCEQNLNHDAMYWYRQDPGQGLRLIYYSQIVNDFQKGDIAEGYSVSREKKESFPLTVTSAQKNPTAFYLCASRPGTSGKGTGELFFGEGSRLTVL.

CDR3 nucleotide sequence: TGTGCCAGCAGCTCCCGAGAAACTAGCGCCACCGGGGAGCTGTTTTTT. Protein: CASSSRETSATGELFF. The chain combines TRBV7-2 with TRBJ2-2; 7 bases agree with TRBD2. CDR3 size: 16 residues. In germline, CDR1 is SGHTA, CDR2 FQGNSA. V lost 4 bases, J lost 4 bases, and 9 bases stayed unmatched.

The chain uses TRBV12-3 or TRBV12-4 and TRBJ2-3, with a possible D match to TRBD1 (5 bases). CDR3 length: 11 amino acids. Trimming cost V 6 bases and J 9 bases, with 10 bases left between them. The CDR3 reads CASSPTGTQYF. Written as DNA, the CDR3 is TGTGCCAGCAGCCCCACAGGCACGCAGTATTTT.

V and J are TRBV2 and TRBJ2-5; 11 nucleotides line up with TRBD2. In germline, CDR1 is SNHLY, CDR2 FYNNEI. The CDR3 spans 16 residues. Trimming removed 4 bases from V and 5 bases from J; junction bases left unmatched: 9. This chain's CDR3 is CASSALTSGSRETQYF. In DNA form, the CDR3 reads TGTGCCAGCAGTGCTTTAACTAGCGGGAGTAGGGAGACCCAGTACTTC.

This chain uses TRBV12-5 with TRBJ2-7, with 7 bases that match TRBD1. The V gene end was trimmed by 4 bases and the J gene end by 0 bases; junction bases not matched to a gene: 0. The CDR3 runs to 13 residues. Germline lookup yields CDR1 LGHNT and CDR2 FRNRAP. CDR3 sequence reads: CASGWDSSYEQYF. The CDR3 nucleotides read TGTGCTAGTGGTTGGGACAGCTCCTACGAGCAGTACTTC.

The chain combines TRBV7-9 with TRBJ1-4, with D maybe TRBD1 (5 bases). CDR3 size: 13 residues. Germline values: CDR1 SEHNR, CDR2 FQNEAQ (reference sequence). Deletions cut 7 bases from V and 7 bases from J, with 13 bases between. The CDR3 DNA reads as TGTGCCAGCACCGGGAGGGGTTCTGAAAAACTGTTTTTT. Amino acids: CASTGRGSEKLFF.

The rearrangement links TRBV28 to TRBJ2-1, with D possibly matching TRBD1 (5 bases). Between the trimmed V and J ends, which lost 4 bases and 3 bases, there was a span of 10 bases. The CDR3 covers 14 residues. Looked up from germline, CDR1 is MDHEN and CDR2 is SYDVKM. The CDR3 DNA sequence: TGTGCCAGCAGTTCTAGGGGCTACTACAATGAGCAGTTCTTC. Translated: CASSSRGYYNEQFF. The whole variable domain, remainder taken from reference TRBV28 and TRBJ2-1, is DVKVTQSSRYLVKRTGEKVFLECVQDMDHENMFWYRQDPGLGLRLIYFSYDVKMKEKGDIPEGYSVSREKKERFSLILESASTNQTSMYLCASSSRGYYNEQFFGPGTRLTVL.

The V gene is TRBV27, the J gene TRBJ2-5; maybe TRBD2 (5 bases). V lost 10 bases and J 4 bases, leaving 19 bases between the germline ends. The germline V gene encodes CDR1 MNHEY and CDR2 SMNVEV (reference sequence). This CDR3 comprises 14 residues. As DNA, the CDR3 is TGTGCCACCTCTGGGCTAGCTACGGGAGAGACCCAGTACTTC. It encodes CATSGLATGETQYF.

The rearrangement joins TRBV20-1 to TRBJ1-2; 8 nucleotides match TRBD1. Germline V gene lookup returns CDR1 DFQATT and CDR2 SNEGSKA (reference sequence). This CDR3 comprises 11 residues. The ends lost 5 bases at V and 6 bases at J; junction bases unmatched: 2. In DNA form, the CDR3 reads TGCAGTGCTCCAGGGGGCAATGGCTACACCTTC. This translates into CSAPGGNGYTF.

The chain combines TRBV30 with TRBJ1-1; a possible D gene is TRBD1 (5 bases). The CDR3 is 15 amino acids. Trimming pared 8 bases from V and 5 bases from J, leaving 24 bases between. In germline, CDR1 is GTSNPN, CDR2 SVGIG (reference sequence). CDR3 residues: CALIMKGFQRTEAFF. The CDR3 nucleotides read TGTGCCCTGATAATGAAGGGGTTTCAGAGGACTGAAGCTTTCTTT.

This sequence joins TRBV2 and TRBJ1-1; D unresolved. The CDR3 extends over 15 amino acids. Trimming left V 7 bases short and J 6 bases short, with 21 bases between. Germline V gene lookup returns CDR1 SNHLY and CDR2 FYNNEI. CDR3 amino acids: CASIIQAGSSSEAFF. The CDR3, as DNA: TGTGCCAGCATAATTCAGGCAGGTTCGTCTTCTGAAGCTTTCTTT.

CDR3 nucleotides: TGTGCCAGCAGTCTAACCCTGAGAACTGAAGCTTTCTTT. Its translation is CASSLTLRTEAFF. V gene TRBV27 combines with J gene TRBJ1-1, with unresolved D. The CDR3 is 13 residues long. V gave up 5 bases and J gave up 5 bases, with 12 bases separating them. CDR1 MNHEY and CDR2 SMNVEV come from the germline V gene (reference sequence).

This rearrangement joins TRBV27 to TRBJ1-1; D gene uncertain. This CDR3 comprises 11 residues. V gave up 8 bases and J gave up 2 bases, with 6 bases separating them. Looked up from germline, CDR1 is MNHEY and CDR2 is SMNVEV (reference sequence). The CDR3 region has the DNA TGTGCCAGCGCGGGAAACACTGAAGCTTTCTTT. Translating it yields CASAGNTEAFF.

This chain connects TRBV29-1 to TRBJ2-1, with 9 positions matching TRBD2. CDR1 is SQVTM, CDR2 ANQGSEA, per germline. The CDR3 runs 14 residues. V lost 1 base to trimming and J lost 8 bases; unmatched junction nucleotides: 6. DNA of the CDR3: TGCAGCGTTGAAGGTAGCGGGAGTCTTTATGAGCAGTTCTTC. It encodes CSVEGSGSLYEQFF.

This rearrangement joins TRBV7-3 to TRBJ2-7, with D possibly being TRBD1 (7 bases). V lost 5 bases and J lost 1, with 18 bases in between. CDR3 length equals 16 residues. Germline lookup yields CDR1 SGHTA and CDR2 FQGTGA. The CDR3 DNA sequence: TGTGCCAGCAGCCCAGGGGGGAAGTGGGGTTCCTACGAGCAGTACTTC. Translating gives CASSPGGKWGSYEQYF. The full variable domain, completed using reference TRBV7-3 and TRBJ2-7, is GAGVSQTPSNKVTEKGKYVELRCDPISGHTALYWYRQSLGQGPEFLIYFQGTGAADDSGLPNDRFFAVRPEGSVSTLKIQRTERGDSAVYLCASSPGGKWGSYEQYFGPGTRLTVT.